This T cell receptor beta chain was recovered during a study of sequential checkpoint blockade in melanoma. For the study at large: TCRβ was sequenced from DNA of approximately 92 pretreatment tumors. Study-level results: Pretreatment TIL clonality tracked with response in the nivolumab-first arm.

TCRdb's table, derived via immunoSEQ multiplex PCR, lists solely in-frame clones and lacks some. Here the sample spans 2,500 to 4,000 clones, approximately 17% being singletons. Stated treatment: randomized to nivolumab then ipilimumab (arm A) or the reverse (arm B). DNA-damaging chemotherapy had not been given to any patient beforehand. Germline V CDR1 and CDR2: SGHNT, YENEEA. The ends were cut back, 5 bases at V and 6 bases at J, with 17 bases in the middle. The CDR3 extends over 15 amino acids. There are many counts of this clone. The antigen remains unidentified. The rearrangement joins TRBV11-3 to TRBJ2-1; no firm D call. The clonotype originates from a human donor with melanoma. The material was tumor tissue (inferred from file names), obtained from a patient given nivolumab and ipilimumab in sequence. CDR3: CASSLGRIVVNEQFF. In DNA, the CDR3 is TGTGCCAGCAGCCTTGGCAGGATCGTGGTCAATGAGCAGTTCTTC.